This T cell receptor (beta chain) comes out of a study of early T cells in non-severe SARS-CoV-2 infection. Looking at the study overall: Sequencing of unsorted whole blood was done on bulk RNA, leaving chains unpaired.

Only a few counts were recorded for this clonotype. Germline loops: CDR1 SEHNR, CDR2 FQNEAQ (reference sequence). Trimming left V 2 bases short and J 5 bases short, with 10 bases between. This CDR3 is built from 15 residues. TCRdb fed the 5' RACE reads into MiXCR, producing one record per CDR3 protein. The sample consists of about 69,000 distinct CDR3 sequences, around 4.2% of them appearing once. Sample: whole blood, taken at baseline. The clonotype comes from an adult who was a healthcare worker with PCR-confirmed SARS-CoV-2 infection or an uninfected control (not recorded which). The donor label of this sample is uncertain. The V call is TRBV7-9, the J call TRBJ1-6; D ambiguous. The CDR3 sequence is CASSLNDGNNSPLHF. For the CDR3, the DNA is TGTGCCAGCAGCTTAAACGACGGTAATAATTCACCCCTCCACTTT.